This T cell receptor beta chain was profiled in a study of blood T cell repertoires in COVID-19. The V segment lost 5 bases and the J segment 2 bases; nucleotides outside the gene matches: 5. Germline V gives CDR1 GTSNPN, CDR2 SVGIG (reference sequence). The length of the CDR3 is 13 residues. Cohorts were based on clinical histories the participants reported. Data came from immunoSEQ multiplex PCR; TCRdb stores just in-frame clones and leaves some out. In the table there are around 430,000 clones, around 87% of which are singletons. The sample comprised PBMCs or T cells enriched from blood (not recorded which). This chain links TRBV30 with TRBJ1-2, with 7 bases lining up with TRBD1. This TCR was recovered from a woman aged 45-59 years who had recovered from COVID-19. The CDR3 here is CAWQGQINYGYTF. The CDR3 region has the DNA TGTGCCTGGCAGGGACAGATAAACTATGGCTACACCTTC.